This T cell receptor (beta chain) was documented in a study of control samples from healthy donors and cancer patients. TCRdb's copy holds only in-frame clones and misses some; the assay was immunoSEQ multiplex PCR. Of about 120,000 clones listed, about 89% were seen once; the top ten hold almost 8%. This clonotype was obtained from a woman younger than 35 in good health. The sequenced material came from blood.

This chain's CDR3 is CAWSVLIPGEAFF. In DNA, the CDR3 is TGTGCCTGGAGTGTACTTATTCCAGGGGAAGCTTTCTTT. J is TRBJ1-1 and V is TRBV30; TRBD1 is a possible D gene (5 bases). Trimming took 0 bases from V and 8 from J, leaving 13 bases between them. The CDR3 spans 13 residues. Germline loops: CDR1 GTSNPN, CDR2 SVGIG (reference sequence).